This TCR beta chain was retrieved from a study of blood T cell repertoires in COVID-19. Study-wide context: The United States, Italy and Spain provided the acute and convalescent COVID-19 samples.

Libraries were prepared by immunoSEQ multiplex PCR; TCRdb keeps only in-frame clonotypes and omits some of them. This sample yields roughly 30,000 clones, of which around 94% are seen a single time; 0.83% belongs to the top ten. Followed longitudinally, the Seattle patients had been enrolled during active infection. This clone has just a few counts. The CDR3 covers 15 residues. Deletions cut 3 bases from V and 4 bases from J, with 12 bases between. CDR1 is LNHDA, CDR2 SQIVND, per germline (reference sequence). This sequence was found in a woman between 65 and 79 years old with COVID-19, enrolled during active disease. This chain uses TRBV19 with TRBJ2-2, with D perhaps matching TRBD1 (5 bases). Specimen: peripheral blood. In DNA, the CDR3 is TGTGCCAGTAGTATCTCCAGGGCCAGCACCGGGGAGCTGTTTTTT. Protein sequence: CASSISRASTGELFF.